This T cell receptor (beta chain) was sequenced in a study of radiotherapy plus CTLA-4 blockade in lung cancer. On the study more broadly: An objective response was seen in under 20% of patients, and disease control in less than 40%.

This clone was detected only once. Germline V gene lookup returns CDR1 MNHNY and CDR2 SVGAGI (reference sequence). Trimming took 6 bases from V and 1 from J, leaving 12 bases between them. This CDR3 has 14 residues. Sequencing was performed with immunoSEQ multiplex PCR; in TCRdb, only in-frame clones are kept and a portion is missing. The repertoire holds 40,000 to 50,000 clones, with 75% as singletons. The origin of this receptor is a human donor with non-small cell lung cancer who had stable disease on radiotherapy plus ipilimumab. The chain links TRBV6-6 to TRBJ1-1; the D gene is possibly TRBD1 (6 bases). This specimen consisted of peripheral blood, obtained from a patient treated with radiotherapy plus ipilimumab. This CDR3 reads CASRGAGPNTEAFF. In DNA, the CDR3 is TGTGCCAGCAGGGGGGCAGGGCCGAACACTGAAGCTTTCTTT.